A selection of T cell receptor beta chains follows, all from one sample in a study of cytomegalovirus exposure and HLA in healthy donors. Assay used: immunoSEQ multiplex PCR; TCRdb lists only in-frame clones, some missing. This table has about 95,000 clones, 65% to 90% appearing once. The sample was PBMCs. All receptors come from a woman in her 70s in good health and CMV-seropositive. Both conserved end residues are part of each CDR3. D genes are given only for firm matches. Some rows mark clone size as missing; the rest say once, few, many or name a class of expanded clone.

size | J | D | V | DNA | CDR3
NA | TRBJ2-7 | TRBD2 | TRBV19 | TGTGCCAGTAGTTCGACTAGCGACTCCTACGAGCAGTACTTC | CASSSTSDSYEQYF
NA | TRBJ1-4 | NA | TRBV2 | TGTGCCAGCAGCCGGGATCAGTTTAATGAAAAACTGTTTTTT | CASSRDQFNEKLFF
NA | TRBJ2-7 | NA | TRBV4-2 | TGTGCCAGCAGCCAAGAGTCACAGGTCTCCTACGAGCAGTACTTC | CASSQESQVSYEQYF
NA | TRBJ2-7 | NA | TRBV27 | TGTGCCAGCAATTACCAGGGGGGCACCTACGAGCAGTACTTC | CASNYQGGTYEQYF
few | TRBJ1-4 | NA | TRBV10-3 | TGTGCCACTACAGCGGGGCAGGATGAAAAACTGTTTTTT | CATTAGQDEKLFF
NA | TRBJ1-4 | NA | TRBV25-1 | TGTGCCAGCAGTTCCACCTCAGGGGCCCTCGAAAAACTGTTTTTT | CASSSTSGALEKLFF
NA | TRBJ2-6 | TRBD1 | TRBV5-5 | TGTGCCAGCAGCCCGCAACAGGGGACCGGGGCCAACGTCCTGACTTTC | CASSPQQGTGANVLTF
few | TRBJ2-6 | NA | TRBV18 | TGTGCCAGCTCACCGTCGGGGGCTGGGGCCAACGTCCTGACTTTC | CASSPSGAGANVLTF
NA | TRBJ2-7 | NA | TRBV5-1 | TGCGCCAGCAGCCCGGCGGGACTTCCCTACGAGCAGTACTTC | CASSPAGLPYEQYF
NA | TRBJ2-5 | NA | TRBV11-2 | TGTGCCAGCAGCCAGGGAAGCTGGGGGACCCAGTACTTC | CASSQGSWGTQYF
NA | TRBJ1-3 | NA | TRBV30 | TGTGCCTGGACCAGACTCGGCTCTGGAAACACCATATATTTT | CAWTRLGSGNTIYF
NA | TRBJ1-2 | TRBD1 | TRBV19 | TGTGCCAGTAGTCCGACAGGGAACTATGGCTACACCTTC | CASSPTGNYGYTF
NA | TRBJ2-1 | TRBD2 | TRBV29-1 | TGCAGCGTTCGAGCGGGAGTTGAGCAGTTCTTC | CSVRAGVEQFF
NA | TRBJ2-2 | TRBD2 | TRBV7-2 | TGTGCCAGCAGACAGAGCGGGAGGGCCACCGGGGAGCTGTTTTTT | CASRQSGRATGELFF
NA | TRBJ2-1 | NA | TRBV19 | TGTGCCAGTAGTATATTGCGGGCCCCCTCCTACAATGAGCAGTTCTTC | CASSILRAPSYNEQFF
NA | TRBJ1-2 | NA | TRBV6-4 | TGTGCCAGCAGTCCCGACGCCCCTGCAGGGTTCTATGGCTACACCTTC | CASSPDAPAGFYGYTF
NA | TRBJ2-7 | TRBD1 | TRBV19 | TGTGCCAGTAGTTCCCGGACAGGGGGATCGCGGGAGCAGTACTTC | CASSSRTGGSREQYF
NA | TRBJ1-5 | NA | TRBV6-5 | TGTGCCAGCAGTTACTCCGCCGGTGGTTCCAATCAGCCCCAGCATTTT | CASSYSAGGSNQPQHF
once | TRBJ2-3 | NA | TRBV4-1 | TGCGCCAGCAGCCGCCGGGACTCTGCTAGCACAGATACGCAGTATTTT | CASSRRDSASTDTQYF
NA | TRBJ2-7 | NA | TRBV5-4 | TGTGCCAGCAGCTCCCCGAGTCGCTACGAGCAGTACTTC | CASSSPSRYEQYF
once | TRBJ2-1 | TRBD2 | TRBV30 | TGTGCCTGGAGTGGGGGTGAAAGCGGGAGGGCCTACAATGAGCAGTTCTTC | CAWSGGESGRAYNEQFF
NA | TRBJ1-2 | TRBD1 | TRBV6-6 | TGTGCCAGCAGTTACGGACAGGAATTTGTAGGAGGCTACACCTTC | CASSYGQEFVGGYTF
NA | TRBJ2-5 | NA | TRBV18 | TGTGCCAGCTCACCAAACATGGAGACCCAGTACTTC | CASSPNMETQYF
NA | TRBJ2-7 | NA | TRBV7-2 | TGTGCCAGCAGCTCAAAGGGGGGGGGCAGAGACGAGCAGTACTTC | CASSSKGGGRDEQYF
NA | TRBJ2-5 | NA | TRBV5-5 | TGTGCCAGCAGCTCTCCTGGTAGCAAAGAGACCCAGTACTTC | CASSSPGSKETQYF
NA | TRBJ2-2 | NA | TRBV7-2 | TGTGCCAGCAGCTTCGTAGCGGCCACCGGGGAGCTGTTTTTT | CASSFVAATGELFF
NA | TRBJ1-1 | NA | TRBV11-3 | TGTGCCAGCAGCTTAGAGGGGGCCACTGAAGCTTTCTTT | CASSLEGATEAFF
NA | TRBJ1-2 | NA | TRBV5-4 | TGTGCCACCAATAGCGGGGGGCGAGCTAACTATGGCTACACCTTC | CATNSGGRANYGYTF
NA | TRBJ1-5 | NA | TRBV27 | TGTGCCAGCAGTTCCGGGCCGGCGGGCCAGCCCCAGCATTTT | CASSSGPAGQPQHF
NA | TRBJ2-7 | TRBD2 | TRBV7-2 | TGTGCCAGCAGCTTAGCGTCGGGGACTAGCAGATCCTACGAGCAGTACTTC | CASSLASGTSRSYEQYF
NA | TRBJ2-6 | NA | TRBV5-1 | TGCGCCAGCAGCTTGCAGGATGGGGCCAACGTCCTGACTTTC | CASSLQDGANVLTF
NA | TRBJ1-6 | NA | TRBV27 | TGTGCCAGCAGACCTGACAGCTCTTATAATTCCCCCCTCCACTTT | CASRPDSSYNSPLHF
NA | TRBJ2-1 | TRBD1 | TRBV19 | TGTGCCAGTACAAGCCGTGGGGACAGAAAGTTCTTC | CASTSRGDRKFF
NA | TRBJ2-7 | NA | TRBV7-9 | TGTGCCAGCAGCCTCTCCTACGAGCAGTACTTC | CASSLSYEQYF
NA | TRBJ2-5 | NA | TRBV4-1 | TGCGCCAGCAGCCTCGGGCAGGGCAACCAAGAGACCCAGTACTTC | CASSLGQGNQETQYF
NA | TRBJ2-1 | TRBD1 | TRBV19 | TGTGCCAGTAGTCCGTCCGGGACAGGGGGTCTCAATGAGCAGTTCTTC | CASSPSGTGGLNEQFF
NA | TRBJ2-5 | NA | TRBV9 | TGTGCCAGCAGCAAACAGGATTACCAAGAGACCCAGTACTTC | CASSKQDYQETQYF
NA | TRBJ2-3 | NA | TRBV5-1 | TGCGCCAGCAGCTTGGGGAGTACTAGCACAGATACGCAGTATTTT | CASSLGSTSTDTQYF